This record covers a single T cell receptor beta chain. Its antigen remains unidentified. The CDR3 sequence is 14 residues long. CDR1 LGHNA and CDR2 YSLEER come from the germline V gene. Between the trimmed V and J ends, which lost 3 bases and 11 bases, there was a span of 14 bases. The entry originates in a study of cytomegalovirus exposure and HLA in healthy donors. Whole-study results and caveats: A later analysis showed TCR association rates differing by HLA locus, peaking at DRB1 and lowest at HLA-C. A few V segments could not be told apart, such as TRBV6-2 and TRBV6-3, and were left out.

Researchers ran the PCR with 60 Vbeta and 13 Jbeta primers. The method was immunoSEQ multiplex PCR; TCRdb's version includes in-frame clones alone and lacks a portion of them. The repertoire has around 40,000 clones, almost 70% of them found once; the top ten carry roughly 4%. The genes are TRBV4-3 and TRBJ1-6; possibly TRBD1 for D (5 bases). This clonotype originated in a man aged 40-49 years in good health and CMV-seronegative. The specimen was PBMCs. This chain's CDR3 is CASSQATESTPLHF. The CDR3 nucleotides read TGCGCCAGCAGCCAGGCGACAGAATCTACACCCCTCCACTTT.